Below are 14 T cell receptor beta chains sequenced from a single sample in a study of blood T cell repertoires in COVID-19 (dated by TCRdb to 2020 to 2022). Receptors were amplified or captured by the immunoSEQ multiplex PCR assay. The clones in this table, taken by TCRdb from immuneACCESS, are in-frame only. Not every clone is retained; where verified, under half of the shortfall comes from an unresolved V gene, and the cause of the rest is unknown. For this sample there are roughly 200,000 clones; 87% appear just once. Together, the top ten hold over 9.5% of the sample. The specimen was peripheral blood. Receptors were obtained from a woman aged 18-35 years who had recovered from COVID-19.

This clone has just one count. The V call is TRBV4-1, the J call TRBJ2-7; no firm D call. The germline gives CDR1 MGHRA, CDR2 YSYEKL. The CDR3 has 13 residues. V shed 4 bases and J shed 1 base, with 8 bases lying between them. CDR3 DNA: TGCGCCAGCAGCCCCGTAGCTTCCTACGAGCAGTACTTC. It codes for CASSPVASYEQYF.

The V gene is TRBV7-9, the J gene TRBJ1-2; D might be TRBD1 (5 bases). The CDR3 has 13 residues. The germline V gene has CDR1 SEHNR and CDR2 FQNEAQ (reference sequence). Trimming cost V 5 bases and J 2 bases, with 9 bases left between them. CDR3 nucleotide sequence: TGTGCCAGCAGCCTGGACAAGAACTATGGCTACACCTTC. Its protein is CASSLDKNYGYTF.

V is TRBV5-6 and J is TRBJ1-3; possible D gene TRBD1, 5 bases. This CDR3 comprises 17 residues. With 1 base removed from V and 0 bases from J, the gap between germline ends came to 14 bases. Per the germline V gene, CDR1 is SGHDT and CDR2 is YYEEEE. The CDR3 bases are TGTGCCAGCAGCTTGCGCCAATCAGGGTTCTCTGGAAACACCATATATTTT. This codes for CASSLRQSGFSGNTIYF.

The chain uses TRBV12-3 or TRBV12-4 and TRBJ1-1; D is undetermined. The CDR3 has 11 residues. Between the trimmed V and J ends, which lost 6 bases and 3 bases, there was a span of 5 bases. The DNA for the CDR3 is TGTGCCAGCAGCCAGTACACTGAAGCTTTCTTT. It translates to CASSQYTEAFF.

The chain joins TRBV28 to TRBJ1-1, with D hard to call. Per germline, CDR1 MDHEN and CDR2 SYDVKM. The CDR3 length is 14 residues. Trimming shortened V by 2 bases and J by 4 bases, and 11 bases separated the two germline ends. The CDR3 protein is CASSLPWEGTEAFF. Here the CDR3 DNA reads TGTGCCAGCAGTTTACCCTGGGAGGGCACTGAAGCTTTCTTT. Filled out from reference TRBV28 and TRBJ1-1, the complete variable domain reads DVKVTQSSRYLVKRTGEKVFLECVQDMDHENMFWYRQDPGLGLRLIYFSYDVKMKEKGDIPEGYSVSREKKERFSLILESASTNQTSMYLCASSLPWEGTEAFFGQGTRLTVV.

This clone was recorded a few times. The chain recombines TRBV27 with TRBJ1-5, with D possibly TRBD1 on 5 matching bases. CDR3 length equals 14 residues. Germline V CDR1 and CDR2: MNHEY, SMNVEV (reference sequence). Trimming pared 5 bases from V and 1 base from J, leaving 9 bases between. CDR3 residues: CASSIDRSNQPQHF. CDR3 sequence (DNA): TGTGCCAGCAGTATTGACAGAAGCAATCAGCCCCAGCATTTT.

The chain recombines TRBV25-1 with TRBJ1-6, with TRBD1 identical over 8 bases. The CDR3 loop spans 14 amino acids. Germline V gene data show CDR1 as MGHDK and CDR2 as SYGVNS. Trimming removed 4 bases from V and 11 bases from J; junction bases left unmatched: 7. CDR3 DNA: TGTGCCAGCAGTGCTGGACAGGGCGGGGCACCCCTCCACTTT. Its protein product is CASSAGQGGAPLHF.

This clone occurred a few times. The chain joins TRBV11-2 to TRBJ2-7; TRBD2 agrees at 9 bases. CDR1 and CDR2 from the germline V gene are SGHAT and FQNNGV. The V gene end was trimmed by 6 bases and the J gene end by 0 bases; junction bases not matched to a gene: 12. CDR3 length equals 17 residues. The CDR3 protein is CASSRRILAGSSYEQYF. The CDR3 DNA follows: TGTGCCAGCAGTCGCCGGATACTAGCGGGCAGCTCCTACGAGCAGTACTTC.

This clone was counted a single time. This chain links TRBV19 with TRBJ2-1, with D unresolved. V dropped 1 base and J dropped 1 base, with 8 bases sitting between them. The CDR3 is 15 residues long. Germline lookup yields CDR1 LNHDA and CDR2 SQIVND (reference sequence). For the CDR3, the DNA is TGTGCCAGTAGTATAGCTCCAGATTCCTACAATGAGCAGTTCTTC. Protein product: CASSIAPDSYNEQFF.

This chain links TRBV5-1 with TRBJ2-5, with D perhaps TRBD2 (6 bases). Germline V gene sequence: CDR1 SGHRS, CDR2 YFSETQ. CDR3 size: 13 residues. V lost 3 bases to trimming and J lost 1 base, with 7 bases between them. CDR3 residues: CASSSGLQETQYF. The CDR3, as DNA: TGCGCCAGCAGCTCGGGACTCCAAGAGACCCAGTACTTC.

The CDR3 is CASSVGEYTYNEQFF. The CDR3, as DNA: TGTGCCAGCAGTGTCGGGGAATATACCTACAATGAGCAGTTCTTC. The gene calls are TRBV6-2 or TRBV6-3 and TRBJ2-1, with a weak D call TRBD2 (5 bases). This CDR3 has 15 residues. Trimming left V 5 bases short and J 2 bases short, with 13 bases between. Germline-derived CDR1 and CDR2 are MNHEY and SVGEGT.

The chain's CDR3 is CASSKERGVEQYF. The CDR3 region has the DNA TGTGCCAGCAGCAAAGAAAGGGGCGTCGAGCAGTACTTC. The V and J genes are TRBV11-2 and TRBJ2-7; the D gene is possibly TRBD1 (5 bases). Germline CDR1 is SGHAT and CDR2 is FQNNGV. CDR3 length: 13 residues. V gave up 5 bases and J gave up 6 bases, with 14 bases separating them.

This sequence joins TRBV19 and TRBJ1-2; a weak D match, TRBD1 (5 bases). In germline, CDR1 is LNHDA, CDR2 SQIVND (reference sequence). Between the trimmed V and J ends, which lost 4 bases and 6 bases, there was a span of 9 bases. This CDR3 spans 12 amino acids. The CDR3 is CASSKTVDGYTF. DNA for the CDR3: TGTGCCAGTAGTAAGACAGTCGATGGCTACACCTTC.

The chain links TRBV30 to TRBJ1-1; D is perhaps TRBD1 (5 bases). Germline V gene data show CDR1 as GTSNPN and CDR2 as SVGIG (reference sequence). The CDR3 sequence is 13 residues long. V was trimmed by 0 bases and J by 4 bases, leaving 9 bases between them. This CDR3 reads CAWSVWQGTEAFF. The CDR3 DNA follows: TGTGCCTGGAGTGTATGGCAGGGCACTGAAGCTTTCTTT.